This TCR beta chain was sequenced in a study of blood T cell repertoires in COVID-19. Study background: Spain, Italy and the United States supplied samples that represented acute and convalescent COVID-19. T cells, B-cell-depleted T cells, or PBMCs provided the cDNA or gDNA that served as material.

The CDR3 length is 15 residues. V was clipped by 0 bases and J by 1 base, with 12 bases between them. Germline V gives CDR1 GTSNPN, CDR2 SVGIG (reference sequence). Authors' processing steps: Amplification of reference gene primers was used by the study to estimate nucleated cell counts. Clones were sequenced by immunoSEQ multiplex PCR, and TCRdb holds only the in-frame ones, with some missing. That table is the source of V, J and clone size, and D and trimming were worked out from the DNA. The sample carries 200,000 to 250,000 clones, about 88% recorded once. This receptor was taken from a man in his forties with active or convalescent COVID-19. The chain links TRBV30 to TRBJ1-1, with D maybe TRBD1 (6 bases). The specimen was peripheral blood. The CDR3 here is CAWSVESGENTEAFF. The CDR3 DNA sequence: TGTGCCTGGAGTGTAGAGTCAGGGGAGAACACTGAAGCTTTCTTT.